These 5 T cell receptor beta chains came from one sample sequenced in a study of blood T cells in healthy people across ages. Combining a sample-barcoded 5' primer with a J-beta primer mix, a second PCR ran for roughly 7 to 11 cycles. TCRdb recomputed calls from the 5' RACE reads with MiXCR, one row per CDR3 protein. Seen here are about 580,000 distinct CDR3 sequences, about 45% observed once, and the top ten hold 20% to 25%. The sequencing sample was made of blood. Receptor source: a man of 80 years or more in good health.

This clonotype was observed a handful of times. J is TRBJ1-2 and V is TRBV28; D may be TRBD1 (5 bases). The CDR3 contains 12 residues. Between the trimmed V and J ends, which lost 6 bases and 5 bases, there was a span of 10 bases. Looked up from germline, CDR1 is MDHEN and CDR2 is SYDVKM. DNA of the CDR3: TGTGCCAGCAGAGGGGAGTATTATGGCTACACCTTC. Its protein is CASRGEYYGYTF.

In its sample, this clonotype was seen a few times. As DNA, the CDR3 is TGCAGTGCTAATGGGGAAACAGGGTCGGATGAGCAGTTCTTC. This codes for CSANGETGSDEQFF. V gene TRBV20-1 combines with J gene TRBJ2-1; possibly TRBD1 for D (6 bases). CDR3 length equals 14 residues. CDR1 and CDR2 (germline): DFQATT, SNEGSKA (reference sequence). V was clipped by 4 bases and J by 8 bases, with 18 bases between them.

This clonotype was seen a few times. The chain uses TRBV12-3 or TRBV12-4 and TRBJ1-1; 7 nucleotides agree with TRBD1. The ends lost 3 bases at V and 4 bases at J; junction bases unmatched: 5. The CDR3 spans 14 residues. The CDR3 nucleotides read TGTGCCAGCAGTTTTGGACAGGATGGCACTGAAGCTTTCTTT. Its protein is CASSFGQDGTEAFF.

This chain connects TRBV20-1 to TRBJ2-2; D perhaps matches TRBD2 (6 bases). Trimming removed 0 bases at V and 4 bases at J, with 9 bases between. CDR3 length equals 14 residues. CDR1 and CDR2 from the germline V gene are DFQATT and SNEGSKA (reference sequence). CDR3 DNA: TGCAGTGCTAGAGACACCGGGGGCACCGGGGAGCTGTTTTTT. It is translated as CSARDTGGTGELFF.

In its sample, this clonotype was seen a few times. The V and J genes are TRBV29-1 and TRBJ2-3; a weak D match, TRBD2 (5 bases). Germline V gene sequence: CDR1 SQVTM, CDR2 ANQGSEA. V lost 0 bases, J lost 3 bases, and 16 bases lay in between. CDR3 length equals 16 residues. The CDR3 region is CSVEDLERAPTDTQYF. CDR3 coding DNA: TGCAGCGTTGAAGATCTGGAGAGGGCCCCGACAGATACGCAGTATTTT.